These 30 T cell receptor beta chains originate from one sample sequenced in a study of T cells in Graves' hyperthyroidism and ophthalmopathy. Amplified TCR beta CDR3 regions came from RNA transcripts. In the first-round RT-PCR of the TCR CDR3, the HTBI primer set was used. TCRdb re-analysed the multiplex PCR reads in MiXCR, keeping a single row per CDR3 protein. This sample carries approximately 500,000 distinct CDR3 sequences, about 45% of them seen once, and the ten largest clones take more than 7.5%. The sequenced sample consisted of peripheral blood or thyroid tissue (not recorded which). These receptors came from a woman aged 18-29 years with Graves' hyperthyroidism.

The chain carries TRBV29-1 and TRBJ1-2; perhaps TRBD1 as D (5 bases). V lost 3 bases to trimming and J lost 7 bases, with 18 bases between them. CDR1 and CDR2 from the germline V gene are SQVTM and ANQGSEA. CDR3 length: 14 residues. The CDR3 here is CSVERGRGVFGYTF. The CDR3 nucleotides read TGCAGCGTTGAGAGGGGTAGGGGCGTCTTTGGCTACACCTTC.

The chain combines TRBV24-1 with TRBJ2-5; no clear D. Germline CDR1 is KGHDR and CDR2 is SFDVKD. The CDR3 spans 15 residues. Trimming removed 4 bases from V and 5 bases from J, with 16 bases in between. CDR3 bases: TGTGCCACCAGTGACGCGATGGGTTACAATGAGACCCAGTACTTC. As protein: CATSDAMGYNETQYF.

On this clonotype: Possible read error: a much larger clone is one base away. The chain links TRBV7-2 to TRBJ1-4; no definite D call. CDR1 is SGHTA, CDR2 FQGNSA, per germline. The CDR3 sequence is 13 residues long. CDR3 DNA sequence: TGCGCCAGCAGCCAAGTGGGGAATGAAAAACTGCTTTTT. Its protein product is CASSQVGNEKLLF.

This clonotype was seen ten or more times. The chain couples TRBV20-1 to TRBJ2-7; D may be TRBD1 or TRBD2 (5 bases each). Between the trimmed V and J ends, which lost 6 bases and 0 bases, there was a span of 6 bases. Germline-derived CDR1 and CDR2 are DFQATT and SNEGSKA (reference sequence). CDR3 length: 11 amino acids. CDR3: CSAGPSYEQYF. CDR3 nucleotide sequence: TGCAGTGCGGGACCCTCCTACGAGCAGTACTTC.

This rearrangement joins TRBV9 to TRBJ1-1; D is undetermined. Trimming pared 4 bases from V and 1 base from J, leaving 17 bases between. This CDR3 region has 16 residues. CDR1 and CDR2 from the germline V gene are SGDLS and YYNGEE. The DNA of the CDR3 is TGTGCCAGCAGCTCCAGGACTAGCGGACCGAACACTGAAGCTTTCTTT. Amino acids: CASSSRTSGPNTEAFF.

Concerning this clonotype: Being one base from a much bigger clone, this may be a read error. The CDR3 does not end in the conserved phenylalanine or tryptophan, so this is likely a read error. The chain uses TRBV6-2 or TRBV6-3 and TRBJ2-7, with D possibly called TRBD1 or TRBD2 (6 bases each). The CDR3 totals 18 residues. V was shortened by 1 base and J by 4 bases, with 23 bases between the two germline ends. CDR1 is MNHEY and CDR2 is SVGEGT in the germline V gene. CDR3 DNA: TGTGCCAGCAGTTACTTATCCCCTAGGCGGGGACACACATACGAGCAGTACCTC. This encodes CASSYLSPRRGHTYEQYL.

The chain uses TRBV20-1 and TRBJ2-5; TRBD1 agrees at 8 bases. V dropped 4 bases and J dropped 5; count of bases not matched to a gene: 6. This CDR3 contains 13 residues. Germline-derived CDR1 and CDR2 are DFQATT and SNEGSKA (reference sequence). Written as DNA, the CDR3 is TGCAGTGCTAATGACAGGGGAGAGGAGACCCAGTACTTC. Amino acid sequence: CSANDRGEETQYF.

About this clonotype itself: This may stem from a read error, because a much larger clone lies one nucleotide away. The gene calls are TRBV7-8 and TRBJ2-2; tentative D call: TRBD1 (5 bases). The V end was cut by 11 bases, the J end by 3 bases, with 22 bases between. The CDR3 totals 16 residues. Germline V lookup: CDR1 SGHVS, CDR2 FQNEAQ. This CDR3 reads CAGILLRAPYTGELFF. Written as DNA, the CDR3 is TGTGCCGGCATCCTTCTCAGGGCCCCATACACCGGGGAGCTGTTTTTT.

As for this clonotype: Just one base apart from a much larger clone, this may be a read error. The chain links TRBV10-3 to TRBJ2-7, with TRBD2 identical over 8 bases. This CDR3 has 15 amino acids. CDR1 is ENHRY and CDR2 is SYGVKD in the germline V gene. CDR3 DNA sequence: TGTGCCAGCAGTTGGGCGGGGGGCGCAAAGGACGAGCAGTACTTC. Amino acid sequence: CASSWAGGAKDEQYF.

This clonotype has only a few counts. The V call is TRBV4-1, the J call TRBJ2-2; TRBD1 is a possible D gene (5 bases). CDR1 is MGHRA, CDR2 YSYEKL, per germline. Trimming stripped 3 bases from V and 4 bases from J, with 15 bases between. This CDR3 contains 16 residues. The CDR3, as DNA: TGCGCCAGCAGCCAGGTTGACATGGGGCTCACCGGGGAGCTGTTTTTT. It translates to CASSQVDMGLTGELFF.

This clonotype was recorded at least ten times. The CDR3 coding sequence is TGTGCCAGCAGTGACTACCCCCTGGGGGGTGGCTACACCTTC. As protein: CASSDYPLGGGYTF. The chain has TRBV6-4 and TRBJ1-2, with a weak D call TRBD1 (5 bases). The germline V gene has CDR1 MRHNA and CDR2 SNTAGT. V was cut by 1 base and J by 7 bases, with 13 bases left in between. The CDR3 is made up of 14 amino acids.

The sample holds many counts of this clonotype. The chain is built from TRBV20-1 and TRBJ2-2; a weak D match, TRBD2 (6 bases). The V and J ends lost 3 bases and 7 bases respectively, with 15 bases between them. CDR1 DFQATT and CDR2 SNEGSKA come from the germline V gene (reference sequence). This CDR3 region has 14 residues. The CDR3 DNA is TGCAGTGCTAGGTTGGCGGGGCTCGGCGGGGAGCTGTTTTTT. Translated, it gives CSARLAGLGGELFF.

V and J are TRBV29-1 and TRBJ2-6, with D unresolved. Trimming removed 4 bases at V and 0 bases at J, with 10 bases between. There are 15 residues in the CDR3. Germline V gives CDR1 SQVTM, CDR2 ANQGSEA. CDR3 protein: CSVVFRSSGANVLTF. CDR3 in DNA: TGCAGCGTTGTTTTTAGGAGCTCTGGGGCCAACGTCCTGACTTTC.

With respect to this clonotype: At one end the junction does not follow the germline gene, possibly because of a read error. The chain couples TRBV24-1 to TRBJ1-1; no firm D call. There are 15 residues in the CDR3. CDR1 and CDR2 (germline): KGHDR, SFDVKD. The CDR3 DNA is TGTGCCACCAGTGGCGACGGACGGATGAACACTAAAGCTTTCTTT. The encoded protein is CATSGDGRMNTKAFF.

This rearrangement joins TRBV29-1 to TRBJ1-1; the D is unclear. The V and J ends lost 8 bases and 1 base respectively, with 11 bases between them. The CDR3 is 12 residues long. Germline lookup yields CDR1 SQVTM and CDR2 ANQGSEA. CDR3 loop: CSLRETNTEAFF. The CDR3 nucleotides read TGCAGCCTCCGGGAGACGAACACTGAAGCTTTCTTT.

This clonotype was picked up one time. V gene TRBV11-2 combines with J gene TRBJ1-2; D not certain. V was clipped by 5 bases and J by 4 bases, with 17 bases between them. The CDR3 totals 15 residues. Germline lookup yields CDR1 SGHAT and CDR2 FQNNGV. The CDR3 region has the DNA TGTGCCAGCAGCACCTTAGCGGGAGGGCCCTATGGCTACACCTTC. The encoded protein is CASSTLAGGPYGYTF.

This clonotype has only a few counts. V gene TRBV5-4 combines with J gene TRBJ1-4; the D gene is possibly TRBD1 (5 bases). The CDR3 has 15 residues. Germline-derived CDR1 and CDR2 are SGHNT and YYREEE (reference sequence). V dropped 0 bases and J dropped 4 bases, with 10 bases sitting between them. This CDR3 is CASSLAGGINEKLFF. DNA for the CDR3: TGTGCCAGCAGCTTGGCCGGGGGTATTAATGAAAAACTGTTTTTT.

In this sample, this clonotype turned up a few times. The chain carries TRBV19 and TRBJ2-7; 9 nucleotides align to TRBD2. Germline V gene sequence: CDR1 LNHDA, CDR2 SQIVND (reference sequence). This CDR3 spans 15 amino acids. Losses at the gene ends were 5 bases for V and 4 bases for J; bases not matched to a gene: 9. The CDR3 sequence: CASSRTLTSGYEQYF. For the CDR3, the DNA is TGTGCCAGTAGTCGGACTCTGACTAGCGGATACGAGCAGTACTTC.

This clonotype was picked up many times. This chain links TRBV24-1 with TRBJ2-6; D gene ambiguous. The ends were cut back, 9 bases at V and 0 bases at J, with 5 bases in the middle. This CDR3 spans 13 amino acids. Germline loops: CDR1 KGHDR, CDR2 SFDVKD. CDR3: CATQLSGANVLTF. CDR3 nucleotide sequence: TGTGCCACCCAACTCTCTGGGGCCAACGTCCTGACTTTC.

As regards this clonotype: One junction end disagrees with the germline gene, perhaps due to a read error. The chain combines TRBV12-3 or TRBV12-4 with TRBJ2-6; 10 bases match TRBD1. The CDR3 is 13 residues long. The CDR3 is CASSGTGVNVLTF. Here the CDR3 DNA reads TGTGCCAGCAGCGGGACAGGGGTCAACGTCCTGACTTTC.

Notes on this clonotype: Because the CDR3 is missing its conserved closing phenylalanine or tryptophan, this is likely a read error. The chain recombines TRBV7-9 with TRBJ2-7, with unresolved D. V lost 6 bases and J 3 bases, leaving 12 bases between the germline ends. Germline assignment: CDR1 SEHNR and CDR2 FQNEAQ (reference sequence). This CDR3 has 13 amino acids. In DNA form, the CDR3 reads TGTGCCAGCAGTTACTCGATGGGCTACGAGCAGTACCTC. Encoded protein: CASSYSMGYEQYL.

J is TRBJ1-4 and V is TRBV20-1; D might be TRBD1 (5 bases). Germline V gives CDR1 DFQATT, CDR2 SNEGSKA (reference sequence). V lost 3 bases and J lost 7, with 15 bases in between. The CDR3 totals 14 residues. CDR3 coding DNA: TGCAGTGCTAGGACGTTTGGGCAGGGTGAAAAACTGTTTTTT. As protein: CSARTFGQGEKLFF.

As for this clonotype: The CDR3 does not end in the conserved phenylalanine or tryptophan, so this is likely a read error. The CDR3 nucleotides read TGTGCCAGCAGCATTGTTGGTCGGGTGAACACTGAAGCTTTCTCT. Its protein is CASSIVGRVNTEAFS. The chain carries TRBV12-3 or TRBV12-4 and TRBJ1-1; no clear D gene. The ends were cut back, 6 bases at V and 0 bases at J, with 14 bases in the middle. The CDR3 runs to 15 residues.

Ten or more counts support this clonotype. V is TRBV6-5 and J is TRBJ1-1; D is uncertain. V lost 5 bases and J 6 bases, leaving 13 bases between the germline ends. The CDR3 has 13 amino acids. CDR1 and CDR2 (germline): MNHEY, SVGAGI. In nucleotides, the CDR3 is TGTGCCAGCAGTCCGGGAAGGGTATCTGAAGCTTTCTTT. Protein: CASSPGRVSEAFF.

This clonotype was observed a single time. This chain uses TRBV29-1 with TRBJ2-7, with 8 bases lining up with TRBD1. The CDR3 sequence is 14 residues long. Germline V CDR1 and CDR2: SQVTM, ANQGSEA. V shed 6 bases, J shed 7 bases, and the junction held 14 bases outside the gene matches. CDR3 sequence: CSVAPGQENNEQYF. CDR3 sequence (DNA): TGCAGCGTAGCACCGGGACAGGAGAACAATGAGCAGTACTTC.

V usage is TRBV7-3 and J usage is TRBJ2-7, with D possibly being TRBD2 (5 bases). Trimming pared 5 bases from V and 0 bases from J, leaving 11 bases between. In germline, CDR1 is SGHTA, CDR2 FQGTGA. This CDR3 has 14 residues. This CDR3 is CASSPDYDSYEQYF. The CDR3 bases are TGTGCCAGCAGCCCTGACTACGACTCCTACGAGCAGTACTTC.

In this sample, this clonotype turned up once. In nucleotides, the CDR3 is TGTGCCATCAGCCCAACAGGGGTCCGGTATGGCTACACCTTC. This sequence encodes CAISPTGVRYGYTF. The gene calls are TRBV10-3 and TRBJ1-2, with TRBD1 identical over 7 bases. The germline V gene encodes CDR1 ENHRY and CDR2 SYGVKD. The CDR3 totals 14 residues. Unmatched junction bases numbered 9, after V lost 6 bases and J lost 5 bases.

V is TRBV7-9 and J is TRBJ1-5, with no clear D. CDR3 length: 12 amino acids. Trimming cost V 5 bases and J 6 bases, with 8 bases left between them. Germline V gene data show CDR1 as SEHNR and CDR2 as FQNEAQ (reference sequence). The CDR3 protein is CASSVDGQPQHF. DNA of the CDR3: TGTGCCAGCAGCGTAGATGGTCAGCCCCAGCATTTT.

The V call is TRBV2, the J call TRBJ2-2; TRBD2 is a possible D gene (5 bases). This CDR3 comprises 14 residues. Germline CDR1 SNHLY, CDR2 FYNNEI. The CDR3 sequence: CASDPRRNTGELFF. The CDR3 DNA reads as TGTGCTAGCGACCCGAGGCGGAACACCGGGGAGCTGTTTTTT.

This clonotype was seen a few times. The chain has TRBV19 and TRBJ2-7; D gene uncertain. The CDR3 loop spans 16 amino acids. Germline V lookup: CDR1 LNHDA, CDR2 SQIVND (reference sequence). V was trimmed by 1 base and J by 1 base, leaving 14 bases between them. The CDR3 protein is CASSIVTAPGSYEQYF. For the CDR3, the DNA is TGTGCCAGTAGTATAGTTACCGCACCCGGGTCCTACGAGCAGTACTTC.